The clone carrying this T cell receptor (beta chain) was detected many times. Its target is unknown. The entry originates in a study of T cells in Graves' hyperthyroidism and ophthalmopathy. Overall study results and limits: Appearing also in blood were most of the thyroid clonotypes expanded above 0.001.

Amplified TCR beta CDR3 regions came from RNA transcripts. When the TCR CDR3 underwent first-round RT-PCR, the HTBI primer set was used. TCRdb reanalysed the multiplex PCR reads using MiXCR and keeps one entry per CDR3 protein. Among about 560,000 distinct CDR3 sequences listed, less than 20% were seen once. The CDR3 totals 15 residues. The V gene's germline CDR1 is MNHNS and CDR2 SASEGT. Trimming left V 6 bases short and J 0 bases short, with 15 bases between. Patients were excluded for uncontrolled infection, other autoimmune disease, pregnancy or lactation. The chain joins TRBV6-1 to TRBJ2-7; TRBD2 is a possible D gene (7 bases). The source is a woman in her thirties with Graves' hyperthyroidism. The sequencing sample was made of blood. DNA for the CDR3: TGTGCCAGCAGGAGGAGGAGGGGGGGCTCCTACGAGCAGTACTTC. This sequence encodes CASRRRRGGSYEQYF.